This TCR beta chain was profiled in a study of regulatory T cells in long-lasting Graves disease. Study-wide background: For under 3 months, newly diagnosed Graves' patients had been taking antithyroid drugs.

This clonotype was detected many times. CDR1 and CDR2 from the germline V gene are SQVTM and ANQGSEA. The V end lost 3 bases, the J end lost 3 bases, and 7 bases lay between the germline ends. The CDR3 covers 12 residues. Time point meaning: newly diagnosed GD, antithyroid drugs for less than 3 months. Preparation of the TCR library used RNA extracted from PBMCs. TCR beta libraries were built with iRepertoire HTBI primers and Arm-PCR of CDR3 regions. TCRdb itself ran the multiplex PCR reads through MiXCR, one entry per CDR3 protein. The sample has 350,000 to 450,000 distinct CDR3 sequences, 15% to 20% seen once. A further study also used this sample, focusing on T cells in Graves' hyperthyroidism and ophthalmopathy. That study reports: The model anticipated ophthalmopathy a median around six months pre-onset.

Sequencing was performed on peripheral blood mononuclear cells (PBMCs), taken at new diagnosis, from a patient treated with antithyroid drugs. The sequence was collected from a man aged 35 to 55 with Graves disease. The chain joins TRBV29-1 to TRBJ2-3, with a tentative D call TRBD1 (6 bases). Here the CDR3 DNA reads TGCAGCGTTGAGGGGGCGACAGATACGCAGTATTTT. Amino acids: CSVEGATDTQYF.